Presented here are 25 T cell receptor beta chains from one specimen sequenced in a study of a mutant IDH1 vaccine in newly diagnosed glioma. Assay used: immunoSEQ multiplex PCR; TCRdb lists only in-frame clones, some missing. The sample shows 120,000 or so clones, 80% of them seen only once. Time point: week 11, during vaccination. Mutant IDH1 20-mer peptide, at 300 ug, made up each vaccine dose, with topical imiquimod. Their antigens remain unidentified. Sequenced here: PBMCs, sampled from a glioma patient whose treatment included an IDH1 peptide vaccine. Source of these receptors: a man between 40 and 49 years old with glioma.

This chain links TRBV6-6 with TRBJ1-5, with TRBD1 matching over 7 bases. The junction had 9 bases not matched to a gene; V was cut back by 6 bases and J by 4 bases. Germline V gene lookup returns CDR1 MNHNY and CDR2 SVGAGI (reference sequence). This CDR3 spans 15 amino acids. The CDR3, as DNA: TGTGCCAGCAGCCCCCAGGGACAGCCGAATCAGCCCCAGCATTTT. This encodes CASSPQGQPNQPQHF.

In this sample, this clone turned up once. The V and J genes are TRBV27 and TRBJ1-5, with 8 bases aligning to TRBD1. The J segment lost 2 bases and the V segment lost 5 bases, leaving 2 bases of the junction unmatched. Germline CDR1 MNHEY, CDR2 SMNVEV (reference sequence). CDR3 length: 14 amino acids. The CDR3 DNA reads TGTGCCAGCAGTGTGACAGGGGGCAATCAGCCCCAGCATTTT. The encoded protein is CASSVTGGNQPQHF.

CDR3 loop: CASRKGLEGTQYF. In nucleotides, the CDR3 is TGTGCCAGTAGGAAAGGGCTAGAGGGGACCCAGTACTTC. The rearrangement joins TRBV19 to TRBJ2-5; weak D call: TRBD2 (5 bases). The CDR3 length is 13 residues. Germline assignment: CDR1 LNHDA and CDR2 SQIVND (reference sequence). Trimming removed 6 bases from V and 7 bases from J, with 15 bases in between.

There are a few counts of this clone. The CDR3, as DNA: TGTGCCAGCAGTTTAAGTCCCAGGCTCTATGGCTACACCTTC. This encodes CASSLSPRLYGYTF. The genes are TRBV28 and TRBJ1-2; D is uncertain. The CDR3 is 14 amino acids. The germline gives CDR1 MDHEN, CDR2 SYDVKM. Deletions cut 2 bases from V and 4 bases from J, with 11 bases between.

The rearrangement joins TRBV30 to TRBJ2-7, with TRBD2 matching 9 bases. V lost 7 bases and J lost 5; bases outside the gene matches: 6. The CDR3 consists of 12 residues. CDR1 is GTSNPN and CDR2 is SVGIG in the germline V gene (reference sequence). The CDR3 coding sequence is TGTGCCTTTGGACTAGCGTTACACGAGCAGTACTTC. Amino acids: CAFGLALHEQYF.

This clone was picked up one time. V and J are TRBV28 and TRBJ2-2, with TRBD1 as a possible D gene (6 bases). From germline, CDR1 is MDHEN and CDR2 SYDVKM. The CDR3 is made up of 14 amino acids. Trimming took 11 bases from V and 1 from J, leaving 14 bases between them. CDR3 sequence reads: CAGSGQKNTGELFF. The CDR3 DNA sequence: TGTGCCGGCTCGGGACAAAAGAACACCGGGGAGCTGTTTTTT.

Remarks on this clone: Other DNA sequences within the sample encode an identical CDR3. The chain employs TRBV10-1 and TRBJ1-1; D is undetermined. Trimming shortened V by 8 bases and J by 3 bases, and 22 bases separated the two germline ends. There are 16 residues in the CDR3. In germline, CDR1 is WNHNN, CDR2 SYGVQD (reference sequence). This chain's CDR3 is CASRPAMSGVDTEAFF. The CDR3 bases are TGCGCCAGCCGACCAGCAATGAGTGGTGTGGACACTGAAGCTTTCTTT.

This clone was seen a few times. The chain joins TRBV6-4 to TRBJ1-6; D remains unclear. V lost 8 bases and J lost 9, with 8 bases in between. Germline V gene lookup returns CDR1 MRHNA and CDR2 SNTAGT. This CDR3 region has 11 residues. CDR3 bases: TGTGCCAGCTCTGCGGGTTCACCCCTCCACTTT. Amino acid sequence: CASSAGSPLHF.

The count of this clone is one. The chain has TRBV7-2 and TRBJ2-7; D unclear. This CDR3 has 12 residues. CDR1 and CDR2 (germline): SGHTA, FQGNSA. V was clipped by 8 bases and J by 4 bases, with 12 bases between them. CDR3 DNA: TGTGCCAGCGGACGGACGGTATACGAGCAGTACTTC. This sequence encodes CASGRTVYEQYF.

The chain is built from TRBV7-3 and TRBJ2-5; TRBD1 aligns across 7 bases. Germline V gene lookup returns CDR1 SGHTA and CDR2 FQGTGA. Trimming cost V 0 bases and J 5 bases; bases outside gene matches: 3. The CDR3 totals 14 residues. Here the CDR3 reads CASSLTGGAETQYF. The CDR3 DNA reads as TGTGCCAGCAGCTTAACAGGGGGCGCGGAGACCCAGTACTTC.

The table lists this clone with many counts. The J gene is TRBJ2-2, the V gene TRBV11-3; D is unclear. This CDR3 is built from 14 residues. The V and J ends lost 0 bases and 4 bases respectively, with 6 bases between them. Germline-derived CDR1 and CDR2 are SGHNT and YENEEA. CDR3 loop: CASSLDGGTGELFF. The DNA of the CDR3 is TGTGCCAGCAGCTTAGATGGTGGCACCGGGGAGCTGTTTTTT. The variable domain in full, with the rest retrieved from reference TRBV11-3 and TRBJ2-2, is EAGVVQSPRYKIIEKKQPVAFWCNPISGHNTLYWYLQNLGQGPELLIRYENEEAVDDSQLPKDRFSAERLKGVDSTLKIQPAELGDSAVYLCASSLDGGTGELFFGEGSRLTVL.

The chain has TRBV29-1 and TRBJ2-1; 11 nucleotides line up with TRBD2. The junction had 5 bases not matched to a gene; V was cut back by 6 bases and J by 4 bases. The CDR3 is 14 residues long. The germline gives CDR1 SQVTM, CDR2 ANQGSEA. The CDR3 DNA sequence: TGCAGCGTGACGACTAGCGGGGCGTACAATGAGCAGTTCTTC. It yields the protein CSVTTSGAYNEQFF.

The V gene is TRBV15, the J gene TRBJ2-5, with 9 positions matching TRBD1. The J segment lost 2 bases and the V segment lost 0 bases, leaving 4 bases of the junction unmatched. The germline V gene encodes CDR1 LNHNV and CDR2 YYDKDF (reference sequence). The CDR3 totals 16 residues. The CDR3 protein is CATSRDWTGVQETQYF. CDR3 nucleotide sequence: TGTGCCACCAGCAGAGATTGGACAGGGGTTCAAGAGACCCAGTACTTC.

J is TRBJ1-1 and V is TRBV6-6; 8 bases are a match to TRBD1. The CDR3 is made up of 13 amino acids. Germline V gene lookup returns CDR1 MNHNY and CDR2 SVGAGI (reference sequence). The junction had 3 bases not matched to a gene; V was cut back by 4 bases and J by 5 bases. In nucleotides, the CDR3 is TGTGCCAGCAGTTTTCAGGGGGCGACTGAAGCTTTCTTT. As protein: CASSFQGATEAFF.

V is TRBV6-5 and J is TRBJ1-2; tentatively, D is TRBD1 (5 bases). Germline CDR1 reads MNHEY; CDR2 reads SVGAGI. With 7 bases removed from V and 4 bases from J, the gap between germline ends came to 16 bases. The CDR3 extends over 14 amino acids. The CDR3 region is CASKSRGTSYGYTF. CDR3 bases: TGTGCCAGCAAATCGCGGGGGACGAGCTATGGCTACACCTTC.

In its sample, this clone was seen once. This chain connects TRBV9 to TRBJ1-4; no clear D. Germline CDR1 and CDR2: SGDLS and YYNGEE. The CDR3 extends over 15 amino acids. Between the trimmed V and J ends, which lost 0 bases and 6 bases, there was a span of 12 bases. CDR3 sequence reads: CASSVDPIMDEKLFF. CDR3 bases: TGTGCCAGCAGCGTAGACCCCATCATGGATGAAAAACTGTTTTTT. Full variable domain (rest looked up from reference TRBV9 and TRBJ1-4): DSGVTQTPKHLITATGQRVTLRCSPRSGDLSVYWYQQSLDQGLQFLIQYYNGEERAKGNILERFSAQQFPDLHSELNLSSLELGDSALYFCASSVDPIMDEKLFFGSGTQLSVL.

The CDR3 sequence: CATAGPVGEQYF. The CDR3, as DNA: TGCGCTACGGCCGGCCCGGTGGGCGAGCAGTACTTC. The J gene is TRBJ2-7, the V gene TRBV10-1; D not resolved. CDR1 is WNHNN, CDR2 SYGVQD, per germline (reference sequence). This CDR3 is 12 amino acids long.

This clone was seen only once. The rearrangement joins TRBV19 to TRBJ2-5; the D is unclear. The CDR3 is 14 residues long. Germline V CDR1 and CDR2: LNHDA, SQIVND (reference sequence). V was cut by 1 base and J by 0 bases, with 6 bases left in between. The CDR3 DNA is TGTGCCAGTAGTATAGCCCAGTACCAAGAGACCCAGTACTTC. Translated: CASSIAQYQETQYF.

The chain carries TRBV30 and TRBJ1-5; tentative D call: TRBD1 (6 bases). The V end was cut by 2 bases, the J end by 1 base, with 12 bases between. This CDR3 is built from 15 residues. Germline CDR1 reads GTSNPN; CDR2 reads SVGIG (reference sequence). Written as DNA, the CDR3 is TGTGCCTGGAGTCCGGGACACTGGAGCAATCAGCCCCAGCATTTT. Amino acids: CAWSPGHWSNQPQHF.

The chain is built from TRBV6-6 and TRBJ2-7, with D tentatively TRBD1 (6 bases). This CDR3 has 12 amino acids. V lost 5 bases and J lost 5, with 10 bases in between. The germline V gene has CDR1 MNHNY and CDR2 SVGAGI (reference sequence). The CDR3 DNA is TGTGCCAGCAGTACTTCAGGGGACGAGCAGTACTTC. It yields the protein CASSTSGDEQYF.

Only one count was recorded for this clone. The chain has TRBV6-1 and TRBJ1-4; 7 bases fit TRBD1. CDR3 size: 15 residues. The V gene's germline CDR1 is MNHNS and CDR2 SASEGT. After removal of 7 bases from V and 5 bases from J, the junction contained 10 bases not matched to a gene. CDR3 residues: CASTEMDRLNEKLFF. The CDR3, as DNA: TGTGCCAGCACAGAGATGGACAGGCTCAATGAAAAACTGTTTTTT.

This clone was counted once. The chain carries TRBV9 and TRBJ2-5, with TRBD2 as a possible D gene (6 bases). With 4 bases removed from V and 4 bases from J, the gap between germline ends came to 20 bases. The CDR3 runs 16 residues. Germline V gene data show CDR1 as SGDLS and CDR2 as YYNGEE. The CDR3 nucleotides are TGTGCCAGCAGCCTCCGCTTAACGGGAGTGGGAGAGACCCAGTACTTC. Its translation: CASSLRLTGVGETQYF.

This clone was detected many times. The rearrangement links TRBV27 to TRBJ2-2, with 10 bases that match TRBD2. CDR1 is MNHEY and CDR2 is SMNVEV in the germline V gene (reference sequence). The V segment lost 8 bases and the J segment 8 bases; nucleotides outside the gene matches: 8. The CDR3 loop spans 14 amino acids. The CDR3 loop reads CASLGLANPGELFF. The CDR3 nucleotides read TGTGCCAGCTTGGGACTAGCGAATCCGGGGGAGCTGTTTTTT.

The J gene is TRBJ1-3, the V gene TRBV28; D remains unclear. The ends were cut back, 3 bases at V and 5 bases at J, with 11 bases in the middle. The CDR3 has 14 residues. The V gene's germline CDR1 is MDHEN and CDR2 SYDVKM. The CDR3 reads CASSFRIRRNTIYF. The CDR3 DNA follows: TGTGCCAGCAGTTTCAGGATTCGGCGAAACACCATATATTTT.

The gene calls are TRBV7-2 and TRBJ2-2; 10 bases match TRBD2. Trimming at V came to 8 bases and at J to 6 bases, leaving 9 bases not matched to a gene. Germline values: CDR1 SGHTA, CDR2 FQGNSA. The CDR3 sequence is 15 residues long. For the CDR3, the DNA is TGTGCCAGCCCGCGGCTAGCGGGAGACCCCGGGGAGCTGTTTTTT. It translates to CASPRLAGDPGELFF.